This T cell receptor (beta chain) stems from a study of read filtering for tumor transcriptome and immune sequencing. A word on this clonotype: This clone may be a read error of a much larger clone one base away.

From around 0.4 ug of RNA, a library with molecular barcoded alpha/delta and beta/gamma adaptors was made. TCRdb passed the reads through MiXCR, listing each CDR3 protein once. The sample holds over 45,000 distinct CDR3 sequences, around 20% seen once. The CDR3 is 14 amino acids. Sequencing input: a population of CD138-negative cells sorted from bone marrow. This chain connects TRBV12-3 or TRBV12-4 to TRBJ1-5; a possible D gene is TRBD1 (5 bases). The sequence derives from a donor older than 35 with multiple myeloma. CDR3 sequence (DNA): TGTGCCAGCAGCCGGGGACGGATCGCTCAGCCCCATCATTTT. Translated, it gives CASSRGRIAQPHHF.